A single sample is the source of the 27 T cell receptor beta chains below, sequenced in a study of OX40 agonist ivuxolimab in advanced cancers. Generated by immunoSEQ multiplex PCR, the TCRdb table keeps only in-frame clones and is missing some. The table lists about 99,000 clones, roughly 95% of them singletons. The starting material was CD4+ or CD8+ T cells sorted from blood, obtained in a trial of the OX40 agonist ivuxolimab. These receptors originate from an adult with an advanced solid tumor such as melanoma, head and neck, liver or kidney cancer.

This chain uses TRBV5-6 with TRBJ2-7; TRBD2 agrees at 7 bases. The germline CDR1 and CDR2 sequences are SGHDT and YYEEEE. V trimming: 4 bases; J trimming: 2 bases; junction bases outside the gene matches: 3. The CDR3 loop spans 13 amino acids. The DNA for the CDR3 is TGTGCCAGCAGCCGGACTAGTCCCTACGAGCAGTACTTC. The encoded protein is CASSRTSPYEQYF.

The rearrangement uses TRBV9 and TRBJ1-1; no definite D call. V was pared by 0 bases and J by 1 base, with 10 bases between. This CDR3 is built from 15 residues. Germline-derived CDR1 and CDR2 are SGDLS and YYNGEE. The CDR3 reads CASSVEVSGNTEAFF. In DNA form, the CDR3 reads TGTGCCAGCAGCGTAGAGGTATCGGGGAACACTGAAGCTTTCTTT.

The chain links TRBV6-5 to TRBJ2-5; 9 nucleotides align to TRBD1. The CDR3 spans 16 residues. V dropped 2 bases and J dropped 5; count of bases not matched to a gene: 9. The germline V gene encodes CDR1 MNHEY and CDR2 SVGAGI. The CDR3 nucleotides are TGTGCCAGCAGTTACCGGGACAGGGTCCCCGGGGAGACCCAGTACTTC. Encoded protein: CASSYRDRVPGETQYF.

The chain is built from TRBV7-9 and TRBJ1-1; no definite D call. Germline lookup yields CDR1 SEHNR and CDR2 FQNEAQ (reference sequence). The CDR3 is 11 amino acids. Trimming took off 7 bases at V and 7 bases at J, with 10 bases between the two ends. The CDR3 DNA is TGTGCCAGCACGACATCAGTTGAAGCTTTCTTT. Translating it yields CASTTSVEAFF.

The CDR3 spells CASSLGGLGNQPQHF. CDR3 sequence (DNA): TGTGCCAGCAGTTTGGGGGGGCTTGGCAATCAGCCCCAGCATTTT. The chain carries TRBV28 and TRBJ1-5, with D possibly matching TRBD1 (6 bases). The germline V gene has CDR1 MDHEN and CDR2 SYDVKM. The CDR3 loop spans 15 amino acids. V gave up 3 bases and J gave up 2 bases, with 11 bases separating them. Variable domain in full (rest from reference TRBV28 and TRBJ1-5): DVKVTQSSRYLVKRTGEKVFLECVQDMDHENMFWYRQDPGLGLRLIYFSYDVKMKEKGDIPEGYSVSREKKERFSLILESASTNQTSMYLCASSLGGLGNQPQHFGDGTRLSIL.

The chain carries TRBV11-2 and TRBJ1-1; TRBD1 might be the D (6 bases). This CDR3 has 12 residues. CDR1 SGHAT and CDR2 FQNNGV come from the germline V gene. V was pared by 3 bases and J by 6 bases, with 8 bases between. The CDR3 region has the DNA TGTGCCAGCAGCTTCGGGGGCGCTGAAGCTTTCTTT. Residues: CASSFGGAEAFF.

CDR3 DNA: TGTGCCAGCAGTTTCGGCCTGAATCAGCCCCAGCATTTT. Amino acid sequence: CASSFGLNQPQHF. This chain uses TRBV27 with TRBJ1-5; D gene ambiguous. This CDR3 has 13 residues. CDR1 and CDR2 from the germline V gene are MNHEY and SMNVEV (reference sequence). Trimming removed 3 bases at V and 4 bases at J, with 7 bases between.

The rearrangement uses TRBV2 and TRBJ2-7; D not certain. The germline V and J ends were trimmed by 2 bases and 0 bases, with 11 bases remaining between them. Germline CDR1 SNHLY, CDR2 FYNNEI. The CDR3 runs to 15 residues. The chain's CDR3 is CASSESVGNSYEQYF. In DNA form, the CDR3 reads TGTGCCAGCAGTGAAAGTGTGGGGAACTCCTACGAGCAGTACTTC.

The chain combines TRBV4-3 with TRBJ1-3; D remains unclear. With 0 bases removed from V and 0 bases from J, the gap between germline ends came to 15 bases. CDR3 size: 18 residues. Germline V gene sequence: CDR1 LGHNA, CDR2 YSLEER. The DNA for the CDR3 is TGCGCCAGCAGCCAAGAATCACACCCGGCAGTCTCTGGAAACACCATATATTTT. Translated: CASSQESHPAVSGNTIYF.

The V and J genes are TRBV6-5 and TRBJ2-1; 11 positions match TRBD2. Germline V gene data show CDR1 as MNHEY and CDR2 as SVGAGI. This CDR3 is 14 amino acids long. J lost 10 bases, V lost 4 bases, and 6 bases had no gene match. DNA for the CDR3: TGTGCCAGCAGTTGGGAGACTAGCGGGGTAGAGCAGTTCTTC. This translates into CASSWETSGVEQFF.

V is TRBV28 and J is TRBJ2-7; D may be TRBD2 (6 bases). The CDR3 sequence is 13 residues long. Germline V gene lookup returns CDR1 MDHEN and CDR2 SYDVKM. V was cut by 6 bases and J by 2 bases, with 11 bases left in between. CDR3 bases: TGTGCCAGCAGAGATAGCGGAGCCTACGAGCAGTACTTC. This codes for CASRDSGAYEQYF.

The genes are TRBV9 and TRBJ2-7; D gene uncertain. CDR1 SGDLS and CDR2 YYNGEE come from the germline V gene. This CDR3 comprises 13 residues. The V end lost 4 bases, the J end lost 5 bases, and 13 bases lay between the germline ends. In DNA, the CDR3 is TGTGCCAGCAGCCCTCCAGCTGGCAACGAGCAGTACTTC. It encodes CASSPPAGNEQYF.

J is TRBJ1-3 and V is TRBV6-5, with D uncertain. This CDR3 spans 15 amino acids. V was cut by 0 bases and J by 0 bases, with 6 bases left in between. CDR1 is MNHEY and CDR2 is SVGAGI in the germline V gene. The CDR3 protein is CASSYSAASGNTIYF. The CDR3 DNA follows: TGTGCCAGCAGTTACTCGGCAGCCTCTGGAAACACCATATATTTT.

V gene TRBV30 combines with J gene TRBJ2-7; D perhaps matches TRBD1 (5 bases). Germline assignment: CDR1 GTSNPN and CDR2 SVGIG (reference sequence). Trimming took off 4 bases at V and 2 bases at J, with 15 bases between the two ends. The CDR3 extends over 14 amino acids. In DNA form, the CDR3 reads TGTGCCTGGAACCTAGACAGCCACACCTACGAGCAGTACTTC. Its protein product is CAWNLDSHTYEQYF.

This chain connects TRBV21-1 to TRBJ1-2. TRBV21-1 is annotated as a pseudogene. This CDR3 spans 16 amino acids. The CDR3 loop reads CASSKVSRVPNYGYTF. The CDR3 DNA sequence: TGTGCCAGCAGCAAAGTCTCTAGGGTTCCTAACTATGGCTACACCTTC.

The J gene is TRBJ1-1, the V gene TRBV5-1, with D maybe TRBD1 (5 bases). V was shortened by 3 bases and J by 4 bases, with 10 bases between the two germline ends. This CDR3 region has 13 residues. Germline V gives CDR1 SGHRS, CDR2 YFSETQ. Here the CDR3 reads CASSSFQGTEAFF. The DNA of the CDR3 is TGCGCCAGCAGCTCCTTTCAGGGCACTGAAGCTTTCTTT. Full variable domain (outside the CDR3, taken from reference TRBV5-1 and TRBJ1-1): KAGVTQTPRYLIKTRGQQVTLSCSPISGHRSVSWYQQTPGQGLQFLFEYFSETQRNKGNFPGRFSGRQFSNSRSEMNVSTLELGDSALYLCASSSFQGTEAFFGQGTRLTVV.

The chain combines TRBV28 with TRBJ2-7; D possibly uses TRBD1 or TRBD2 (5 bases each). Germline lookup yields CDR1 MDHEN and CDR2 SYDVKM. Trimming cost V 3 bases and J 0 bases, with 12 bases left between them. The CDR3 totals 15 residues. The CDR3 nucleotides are TGTGCCAGCAGTTTGAGTCGGGACGGCTCCTACGAGCAGTACTTC. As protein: CASSLSRDGSYEQYF.

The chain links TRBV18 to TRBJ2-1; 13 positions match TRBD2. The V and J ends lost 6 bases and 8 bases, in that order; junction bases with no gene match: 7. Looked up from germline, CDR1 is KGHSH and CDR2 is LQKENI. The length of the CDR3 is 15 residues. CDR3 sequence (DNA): TGTGCCAGCTCCCTCGGACTAGCGGGGGCGGATGAGCAGTTCTTC. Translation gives CASSLGLAGADEQFF.

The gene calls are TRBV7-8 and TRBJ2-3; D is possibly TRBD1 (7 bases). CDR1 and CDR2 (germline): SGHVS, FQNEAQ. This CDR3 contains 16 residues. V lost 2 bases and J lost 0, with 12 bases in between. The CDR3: CASSLSQGTSTDTQYF. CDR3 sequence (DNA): TGTGCCAGCAGCTTATCACAGGGGACTAGCACAGATACGCAGTATTTT. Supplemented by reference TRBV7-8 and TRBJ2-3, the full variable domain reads GAGVSQSPRYKVAKRGQDVALRCDPISGHVSLFWYQQALGQGPEFLTYFQNEAQLDKSGLPSDRFFAERPEGSVSTLKIQRTQQEDSAVYLCASSLSQGTSTDTQYFGPGTRLTVL.

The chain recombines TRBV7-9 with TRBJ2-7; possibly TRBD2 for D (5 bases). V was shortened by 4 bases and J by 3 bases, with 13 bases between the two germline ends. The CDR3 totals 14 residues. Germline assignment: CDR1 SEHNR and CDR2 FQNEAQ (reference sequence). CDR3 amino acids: CASSSGSQGYEQYF. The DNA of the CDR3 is TGTGCCAGCAGCTCGGGATCCCAAGGCTACGAGCAGTACTTC.

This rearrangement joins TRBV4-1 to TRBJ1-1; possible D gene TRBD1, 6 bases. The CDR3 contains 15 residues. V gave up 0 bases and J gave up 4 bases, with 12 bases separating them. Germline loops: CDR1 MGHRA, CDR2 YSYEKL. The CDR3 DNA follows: TGCGCCAGCAGCCAAGATCCCGGCAGGGGCACTGAAGCTTTCTTT. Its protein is CASSQDPGRGTEAFF.

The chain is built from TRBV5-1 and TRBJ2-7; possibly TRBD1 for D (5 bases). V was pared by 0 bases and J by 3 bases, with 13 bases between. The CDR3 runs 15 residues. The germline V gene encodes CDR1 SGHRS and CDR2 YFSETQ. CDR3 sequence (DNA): TGCGCCAGCAGCTTGGGTCGCGGACAAATCTACGAGCAGTACTTC. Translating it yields CASSLGRGQIYEQYF.

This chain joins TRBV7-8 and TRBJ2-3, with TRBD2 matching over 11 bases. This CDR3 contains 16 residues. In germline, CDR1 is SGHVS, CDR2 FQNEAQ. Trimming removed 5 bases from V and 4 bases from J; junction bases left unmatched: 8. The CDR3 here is CASSPFLAGGPDTQYF. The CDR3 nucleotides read TGTGCCAGCAGCCCATTTCTAGCGGGAGGACCAGATACGCAGTATTTT.

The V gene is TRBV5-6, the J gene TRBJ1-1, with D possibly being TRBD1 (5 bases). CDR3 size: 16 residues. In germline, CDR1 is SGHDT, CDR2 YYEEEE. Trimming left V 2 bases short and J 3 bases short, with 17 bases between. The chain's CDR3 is CASSFQEGLFDTEAFF. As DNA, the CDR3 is TGTGCCAGCAGCTTTCAGGAGGGGTTGTTTGACACTGAAGCTTTCTTT.

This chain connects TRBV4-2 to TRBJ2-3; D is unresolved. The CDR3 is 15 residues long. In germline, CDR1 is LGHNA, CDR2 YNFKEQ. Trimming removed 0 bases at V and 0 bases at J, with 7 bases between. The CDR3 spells CASSQEAPSTDTQYF. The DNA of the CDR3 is TGTGCCAGCAGCCAAGAAGCCCCTAGCACAGATACGCAGTATTTT.

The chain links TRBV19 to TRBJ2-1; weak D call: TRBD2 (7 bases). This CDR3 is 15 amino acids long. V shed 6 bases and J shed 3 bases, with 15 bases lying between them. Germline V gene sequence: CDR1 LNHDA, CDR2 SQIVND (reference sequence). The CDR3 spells CASRGGPRHYNEQFF. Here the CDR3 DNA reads TGTGCCAGTAGGGGGGGGCCGCGACACTACAATGAGCAGTTCTTC.

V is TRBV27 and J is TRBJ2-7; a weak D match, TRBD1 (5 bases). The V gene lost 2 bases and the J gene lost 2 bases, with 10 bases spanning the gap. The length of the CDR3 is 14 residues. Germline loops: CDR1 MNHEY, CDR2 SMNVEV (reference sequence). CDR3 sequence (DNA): TGTGCCAGCAGTTTAGGCGCAGGGACCTACGAGCAGTACTTC. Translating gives CASSLGAGTYEQYF.